These T cell receptor beta chains were read from a single sample in a study of spatial heterogeneity in lung cancer. MiXCR, applied by TCRdb to the 5' RACE reads, yields one record per CDR3 protein. The table has 45,000 or so distinct CDR3 sequences, 12% seen once; the top ten hold around two fifths. The sequenced sample was PBMCs, obtained at surgery. These receptors were collected from a female donor with early-stage non-small cell lung cancer. The conserved cysteine and the conserved F or W are not part of the CDR3 here. The order of the fields is V gene, J gene, CDR3 protein.

TRBV4-2	TRBJ2-5	ASSQERVRGQETQY
TRBV18	TRBJ2-2	ASSPGQIPNTGELF
TRBV7-9	TRBJ2-6	ASSLARLWSSGANVLT
TRBV20-1	TRBJ1-1	SAIARDRVHSNTEAF
TRBV7-6	TRBJ2-1	ASSITNSEQF
TRBV10-3	TRBJ2-1	AMRESGGIHNEQF
TRBV5-4	TRBJ1-2	ASSGTGRDYGYT
TRBV6-1	TRBJ2-7	ATEDREGYEQY
TRBV14	TRBJ1-1	ASSTRIQGNTEAF
TRBV29-1	TRBJ1-1	SVGSTGSNTEAF
TRBV25-1	TRBJ2-7	ASSGNRQIEGWY
TRBV6-5	TRBJ2-7	ASSSPGRGGSYEQY